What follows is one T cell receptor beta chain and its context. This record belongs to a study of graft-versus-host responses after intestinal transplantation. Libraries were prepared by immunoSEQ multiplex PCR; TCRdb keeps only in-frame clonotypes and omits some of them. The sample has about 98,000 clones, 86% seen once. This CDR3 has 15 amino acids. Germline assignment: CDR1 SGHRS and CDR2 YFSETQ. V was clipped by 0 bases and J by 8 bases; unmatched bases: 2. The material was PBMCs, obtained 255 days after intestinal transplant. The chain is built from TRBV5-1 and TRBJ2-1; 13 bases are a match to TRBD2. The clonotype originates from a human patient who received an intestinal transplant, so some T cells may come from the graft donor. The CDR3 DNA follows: TGCGCCAGCAGCTTGGCCGGGACTAGCGGGGATGAGCAGTTCTTC. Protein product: CASSLAGTSGDEQFF.